The 25 T cell receptor beta chains presented below share a single source sample, sequenced in a study of blood T cell repertoires in COVID-19. Some clones are missing from TCRdb's copy, which holds only in-frame ones; the method was immunoSEQ multiplex PCR. The sample includes 190,000 or so clones, around 80% of them seen just once. Sequencing was carried out using peripheral blood. These receptors were taken from a woman over 75 with COVID-19, enrolled during active disease.

The chain uses TRBV9 and TRBJ2-5, with TRBD2 matching 15 bases. Germline CDR1 is SGDLS and CDR2 is YYNGEE. CDR3 length equals 17 residues. Trimming removed 0 bases from V and 4 bases from J; junction bases left unmatched: 4. The CDR3, as DNA: TGTGCCAGCAGCGTAGGCGGACTAGCGGGGGGGCCAGAGACCCAGTACTTC. This sequence encodes CASSVGGLAGGPETQYF. The full variable domain, its missing parts supplied by reference TRBV9 and TRBJ2-5, is DSGVTQTPKHLITATGQRVTLRCSPRSGDLSVYWYQQSLDQGLQFLIQYYNGEERAKGNILERFSAQQFPDLHSELNLSSLELGDSALYFCASSVGGLAGGPETQYFGPGTRLLVL.

V usage is TRBV20-1 and J usage is TRBJ1-1, with D unclear. The CDR3 runs to 11 residues. Germline V gene lookup returns CDR1 DFQATT and CDR2 SNEGSKA (reference sequence). Trimming took off 5 bases at V and 11 bases at J, with 15 bases between the two ends. In DNA, the CDR3 is TGCAGTGCTCCTGATCGAACGGGGGCTTTCTTT. Translation: CSAPDRTGAFF.

The V and J genes are TRBV7-3 and TRBJ2-5; 10 bases agree with TRBD2. V shed 5 bases, J shed 3 bases, and the junction held 9 bases outside the gene matches. The CDR3 spans 16 residues. Per the germline V gene, CDR1 is SGHTA and CDR2 is FQGTGA. The CDR3 sequence: CASSERASGGKETQYF. CDR3 sequence (DNA): TGTGCCAGCAGCGAAAGGGCTAGCGGGGGCAAAGAGACCCAGTACTTC. Based on the CDR3 plus reference TRBV7-3 and TRBJ2-5, the full variable domain is GAGVSQTPSNKVTEKGKYVELRCDPISGHTALYWYRQSLGQGPEFLIYFQGTGAADDSGLPNDRFFAVRPEGSVSTLKIQRTERGDSAVYLCASSERASGGKETQYFGPGTRLLVL.

This chain joins TRBV7-2 and TRBJ1-2; D gene uncertain. The V gene lost 4 bases and the J gene lost 1 base, with 13 bases spanning the gap. The CDR3 spans 15 residues. Germline V lookup: CDR1 SGHTA, CDR2 FQGNSA. CDR3 protein: CASSYSREDNYGYTF. CDR3 sequence (DNA): TGTGCCAGCAGCTATTCGAGGGAGGATAACTATGGCTACACCTTC.

V and J are TRBV7-9 and TRBJ1-2, with 8 positions matching TRBD1. The CDR3 loop spans 17 amino acids. Trimming at V came to 3 bases and at J to 6 bases, leaving 15 bases not matched to a gene. Looked up from germline, CDR1 is SEHNR and CDR2 is FQNEAQ (reference sequence). CDR3 sequence: CASSFGGNRGVFHGYTF. DNA of the CDR3: TGTGCCAGCAGCTTTGGCGGTAACAGGGGGGTCTTTCATGGCTACACCTTC.

In nucleotides, the CDR3 is TGCGCCAGCAGCTTGGATGGGGCTGGGAATTCACCCCTCCACTTT. Translated, it gives CASSLDGAGNSPLHF. This chain joins TRBV5-1 and TRBJ1-6; D possibly corresponds to TRBD1 (5 bases). Trimming removed 0 bases at V and 7 bases at J, with 11 bases between. CDR1 is SGHRS and CDR2 is YFSETQ in the germline V gene. This CDR3 region has 15 residues.

V and J are TRBV4-1 and TRBJ2-7; the match to TRBD2 covers 7 bases. Germline values: CDR1 MGHRA, CDR2 YSYEKL. V lost 1 base and J lost 3; bases outside the gene matches: 9. This CDR3 comprises 16 residues. The chain's CDR3 is CASSQGSARGYYEQYF. CDR3 sequence (DNA): TGCGCCAGCAGCCAAGGCAGCGCGCGGGGGTACTACGAGCAGTACTTC.

The chain links TRBV7-9 to TRBJ1-1; no firm D call. The CDR3 spans 14 residues. From germline, CDR1 is SEHNR and CDR2 FQNEAQ (reference sequence). Trimming removed 1 base at V and 3 bases at J, with 9 bases between. The CDR3 region has the DNA TGTGCCAGCAGCTTAGATTATCAGGACACTGAAGCTTTCTTT. Its translation is CASSLDYQDTEAFF.

The J gene is TRBJ2-1, the V gene TRBV7-2; 9 positions match TRBD2. Germline V gives CDR1 SGHTA, CDR2 FQGNSA. The CDR3 has 16 amino acids. The ends lost 1 base at V and 6 bases at J; junction bases unmatched: 7. The CDR3 nucleotides read TGTGCCAGCAGCTTAGGATGGACTAGCGCCTTCAATGAGCAGTTCTTC. Amino acid sequence: CASSLGWTSAFNEQFF.

V gene TRBV24-1 combines with J gene TRBJ2-3; D is possibly TRBD2 (7 bases). V gave up 4 bases and J gave up 0 bases, with 19 bases separating them. This CDR3 contains 18 residues. Germline V gene lookup returns CDR1 KGHDR and CDR2 SFDVKD. The CDR3 sequence is CATSDRPGGGGSTDTQYF. CDR3 bases: TGTGCCACCAGTGACCGCCCTGGGGGCGGGGGAAGCACAGATACGCAGTATTTT.

The chain is built from TRBV18 and TRBJ1-2; TRBD1 matches 8 bases. Germline assignment: CDR1 KGHSH and CDR2 LQKENI. This CDR3 region has 12 residues. V gave up 3 bases and J gave up 8 bases; unmatched junction bases: 2. Here the CDR3 reads CASSPQGAGYTF. The CDR3, as DNA: TGTGCCAGCTCACCCCAGGGGGCCGGCTACACCTTC.

This clone was observed a handful of times. The CDR3 DNA sequence: TGTGCCAGCAGTCCGAGTGGAGGTCGGTCACCCCTCCACTTT. Translating it yields CASSPSGGRSPLHF. The chain couples TRBV27 to TRBJ1-6; no firm D call. Trimming took off 5 bases at V and 10 bases at J, with 15 bases between the two ends. There are 14 residues in the CDR3. The germline V gene encodes CDR1 MNHEY and CDR2 SMNVEV (reference sequence).

The chain has TRBV4-1 and TRBJ2-3, with a possible D match to TRBD2 (5 bases). V shed 6 bases and J shed 3 bases, with 22 bases lying between them. CDR3 length: 17 amino acids. The germline CDR1 and CDR2 sequences are MGHRA and YSYEKL. DNA for the CDR3: TGCGCCAGCAGACCCCATGAGGGCAATTCGGGGACAGATACGCAGTATTTT. Residues: CASRPHEGNSGTDTQYF.

The chain combines TRBV10-3 with TRBJ2-3; D gene ambiguous. V shed 3 bases and J shed 2 bases, with 9 bases lying between them. The CDR3 covers 14 residues. Per germline, CDR1 ENHRY and CDR2 SYGVKD. In DNA, the CDR3 is TGTGCCATCAGTGATTTGGCGGCCACAGATACGCAGTATTTT. This gives the protein CAISDLAATDTQYF.

J is TRBJ1-6 and V is TRBV4-3; a weak D match, TRBD1 (6 bases). This CDR3 spans 17 amino acids. Trimming left V 1 base short and J 8 bases short, with 18 bases between. Germline V gives CDR1 LGHNA, CDR2 YSLEER. The CDR3 DNA reads TGCGCCAGCAGCCAAGGATTCACTACAGGGCTGCATTCACCCCTCCACTTT. It codes for CASSQGFTTGLHSPLHF.

The V gene is TRBV6-2 or TRBV6-3, the J gene TRBJ2-7; 8 bases fit TRBD2. V dropped 2 bases and J dropped 6; count of bases not matched to a gene: 9. Germline V lookup: CDR1 MNHEY, CDR2 SVGEGT. The CDR3 loop spans 15 amino acids. The CDR3 region has the DNA TGTGCCAGCAGTTACGCCGCGGGGGGTAACGTCGAGCAGTACTTC. It codes for CASSYAAGGNVEQYF.

The J gene is TRBJ1-1, the V gene TRBV6-5; TRBD1 aligns across 7 bases. The CDR3 spans 12 residues. Trimming at V came to 8 bases and at J to 7 bases, leaving 7 bases not matched to a gene. Looked up from germline, CDR1 is MNHEY and CDR2 is SVGAGI. Here the CDR3 reads CASRRGRIEAFF. The CDR3 coding sequence is TGTGCCAGCCGGAGGGGGCGGATTGAAGCTTTCTTT.

Only one count was recorded for this clone. This chain connects TRBV28 to TRBJ1-5; D gene ambiguous. The CDR3 runs to 15 residues. V shed 5 bases and J shed 1 base, with 12 bases lying between them. Germline loops: CDR1 MDHEN, CDR2 SYDVKM. The CDR3 nucleotides are TGTGCCAGCAGTCCCACTTTAAGAAGCAATCAGCCCCAGCATTTT. This sequence encodes CASSPTLRSNQPQHF.

This rearrangement joins TRBV19 to TRBJ2-7; 9 positions agree with TRBD1. CDR1 is LNHDA and CDR2 is SQIVND in the germline V gene (reference sequence). This CDR3 region has 17 residues. V was pared by 0 bases and J by 5 bases, with 11 bases of the junction left unmatched. The CDR3 protein is CASSIDHLQGAFNEQYF. The CDR3 coding sequence is TGTGCCAGTAGTATAGATCACCTACAGGGGGCATTTAACGAGCAGTACTTC.

This clone was detected once. The chain couples TRBV28 to TRBJ1-5; TRBD1 might be the D (6 bases). V dropped 7 bases and J dropped 7 bases, with 8 bases sitting between them. CDR1 is MDHEN, CDR2 SYDVKM, per germline. This CDR3 region has 11 residues. DNA for the CDR3: TGTGCCAGCAAGGGGGAGCAGCCCCAGCATTTT. Amino acids: CASKGEQPQHF.

This chain joins TRBV5-4 and TRBJ2-3, with 11 bases identical to TRBD2. Germline V gene data show CDR1 as SGHNT and CDR2 as YYREEE (reference sequence). The CDR3 spans 15 residues. J was trimmed by 4 bases and V by 5 bases; bases with no gene match: 6. CDR3 bases: TGTGCCAGCAGGTCGACTAGCGGGGCCCCAGATACGCAGTATTTT. Protein product: CASRSTSGAPDTQYF.

The chain couples TRBV4-3 to TRBJ2-6; D gene uncertain. The germline V gene has CDR1 LGHNA and CDR2 YSLEER. The CDR3 is 17 amino acids. V was clipped by 0 bases and J by 1 base, with 10 bases between them. This CDR3 reads CASSQDYGSSGANVLTF. CDR3 sequence (DNA): TGCGCCAGCAGCCAAGATTACGGGTCATCTGGGGCCAACGTCCTGACTTTC.

This clone was recorded a few times. The genes are TRBV9 and TRBJ2-2; 9 nucleotides match TRBD1. CDR1 and CDR2 (germline): SGDLS, YYNGEE. This CDR3 has 14 residues. With V trimmed by 4 bases and J by 6 bases, 4 bases remained unmatched. The CDR3 DNA is TGTGCCAGCAGCAGACAGGGGGAGTCCGGGGAGCTGTTTTTT. It yields the protein CASSRQGESGELFF. Looking up the rest from reference TRBV9 and TRBJ2-2 gives the full variable domain: DSGVTQTPKHLITATGQRVTLRCSPRSGDLSVYWYQQSLDQGLQFLIQYYNGEERAKGNILERFSAQQFPDLHSELNLSSLELGDSALYFCASSRQGESGELFFGEGSRLTVL.

The rearrangement links TRBV5-6 to TRBJ2-3; TRBD1 might be the D (5 bases). Trimming pared 2 bases from V and 4 bases from J, leaving 8 bases between. The CDR3 is 13 residues long. Germline assignment: CDR1 SGHDT and CDR2 YYEEEE. The CDR3 bases are TGTGCCAGCAGCTTTACAGGAGCAGATACGCAGTATTTT. This gives the protein CASSFTGADTQYF.

This clone appeared a single time. The chain recombines TRBV5-4 with TRBJ2-3; 7 bases line up with TRBD2. V shed 3 bases, J shed 6 bases, and the junction held 10 bases outside the gene matches. The germline CDR1 and CDR2 sequences are SGHNT and YYREEE (reference sequence). The CDR3 sequence is 15 residues long. The CDR3 DNA is TGTGCCAGCAGCTACCAAGCGGGGACGATGGATACGCAGTATTTT. Protein: CASSYQAGTMDTQYF.